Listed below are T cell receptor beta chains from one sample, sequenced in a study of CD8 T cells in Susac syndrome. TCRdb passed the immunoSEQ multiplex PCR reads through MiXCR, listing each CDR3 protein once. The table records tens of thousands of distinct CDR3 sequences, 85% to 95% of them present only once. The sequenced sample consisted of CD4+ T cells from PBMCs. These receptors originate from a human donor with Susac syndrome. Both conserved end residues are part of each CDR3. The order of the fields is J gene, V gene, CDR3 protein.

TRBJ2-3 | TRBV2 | CASRVRGGYTDTQYF
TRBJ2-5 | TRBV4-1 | CASSLAKGETQYF
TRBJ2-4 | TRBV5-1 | CASSPADRDVDIQYF
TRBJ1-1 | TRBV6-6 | CASSSRDAENTEAFF
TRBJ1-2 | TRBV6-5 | CASSRFRDRGYGYTF
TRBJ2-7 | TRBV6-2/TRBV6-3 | CASTNLGTGDEQYF
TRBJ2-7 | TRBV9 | CASSVGLGSGGSYEQYF
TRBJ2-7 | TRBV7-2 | CASSFSLAGGQGEQYF
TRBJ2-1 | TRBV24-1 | CATSDWTSGRRVNEQFF
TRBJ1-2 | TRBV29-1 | CSLKVGTPGNYTF
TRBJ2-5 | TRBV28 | CASSFGVFQETQYF
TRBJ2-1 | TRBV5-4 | CASSLGLADVNEQFF
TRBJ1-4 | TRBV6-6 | CATYGGQRDEKLFF
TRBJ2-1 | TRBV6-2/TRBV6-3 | CASRSLAGRSNEQFF
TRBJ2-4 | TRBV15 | CATSSDQGKWAKNIQYF
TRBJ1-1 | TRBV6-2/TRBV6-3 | CASSSSDRGRHTEAFF
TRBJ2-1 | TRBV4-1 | CASSQGFGGPEQFF
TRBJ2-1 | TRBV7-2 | CASSFGLADNNEQFF
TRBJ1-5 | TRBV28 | CASRVDTTANQPQHF
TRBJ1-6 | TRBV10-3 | CAIRRRDTYNSPLHF
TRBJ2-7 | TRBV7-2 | CASSLLPGLQTPYEQYF
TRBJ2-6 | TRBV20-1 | CSASRDRDRVTGANVLTF
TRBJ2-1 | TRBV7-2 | CASSLASRDHSQQFF
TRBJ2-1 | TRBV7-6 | CASSLVSDPGWGNKRGPSYNEQFF
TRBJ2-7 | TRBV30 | CAWKGTSGRSPQYF
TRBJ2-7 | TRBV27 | CASSSPGGIPYEQYF
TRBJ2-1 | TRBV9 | CASSVDGGGHYNEQFF
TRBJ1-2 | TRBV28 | CASRTEDNGYTF
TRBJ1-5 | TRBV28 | CASSSLSIGAQHF
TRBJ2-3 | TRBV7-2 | CASSPQTGTDTQYF
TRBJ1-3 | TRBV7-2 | CASSPGLSGNTIYF
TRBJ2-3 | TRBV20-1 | CSARRTGSTDTQYF
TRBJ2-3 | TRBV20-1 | CSARASSRTQYF
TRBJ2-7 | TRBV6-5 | CASSPRRQGEQYF
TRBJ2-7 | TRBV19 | CASSISSGSFEQYF
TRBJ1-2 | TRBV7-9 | CASSFRGARYGYTF
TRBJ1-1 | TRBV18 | CASSPTRQSQGAEAFF
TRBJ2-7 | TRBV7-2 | CASSLSGMVSSGRNYEQYF
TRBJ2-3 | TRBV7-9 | CASSLGVVGLGTDTQYF
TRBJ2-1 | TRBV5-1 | CASSDLQGDEQFF
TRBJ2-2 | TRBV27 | CASSSSNGTLPGAGELFF
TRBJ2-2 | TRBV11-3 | CASSLEARNTGELFF
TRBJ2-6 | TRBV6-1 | CASRPVQGGLSGANVLTF
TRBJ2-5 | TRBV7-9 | CASSKSGTVLQETQYF
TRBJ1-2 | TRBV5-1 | CASSPRQGEYGYTF
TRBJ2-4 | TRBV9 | CASSPTPTPKNIQYF
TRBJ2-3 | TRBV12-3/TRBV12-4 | CASSKQGQDTQYF
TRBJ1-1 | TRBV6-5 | CASRKRGNTEAFF
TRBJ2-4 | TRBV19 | CASSQRGVQNIQYF